A selection of T cell receptor beta chains follows, all from one sample in a study of blood T cell repertoires in COVID-19. Here immunoSEQ multiplex PCR was the method, and the copy in TCRdb shows in-frame clones only, minus some. The table has under 200,000 clones, around 90% seen once. Sequencing was done on a sample of peripheral blood. These receptors were collected from a man over 45 with acute or convalescent COVID-19. CDR3s include the opening cysteine and the closing phenylalanine or tryptophan. Fields, in order: V gene, D gene, J gene, clone size, CDR3 DNA, CDR3 protein. The D gene is left open where the match is weak. Only part of the rows carry a size: once, few, many, or a class if the clone is expanded.

>TRBV7-9|TRBD2|TRBJ2-3|.
TGTGCCAGCAGCCTAGGGACTAGCGGGGGCACAGATACGCAGTATTTT
CASSLGTSGGTDTQYF
>TRBV7-9|TRBD1|TRBJ1-2|.
TGTGCCAGCAGCTTTGGGACAGGGCCTTCAAACTATGGCTACACCTTC
CASSFGTGPSNYGYTF
>TRBV6-6|.|TRBJ1-5|.
TGTGCCAGCAGCCCCACCGTGGGGGGATTCGGGCCCCAGCATTTT
CASSPTVGGFGPQHF
>TRBV19|.|TRBJ1-2|.
TGTGCCACCCACGGACTTCCTAACTATGGCTACACCTTC
CATHGLPNYGYTF
>TRBV5-1|.|TRBJ1-6|once
TGCGCCAGTCATTACACCTCGGAGGGGTCACCCCTCCACTTT
CASHYTSEGSPLHF
>TRBV6-5|.|TRBJ2-6|.
TGTGCCAGCACCCTACTCGAGGCCAACGTCCTGACTTTC
CASTLLEANVLTF
>TRBV2|TRBD2|TRBJ2-1|.
TGTGCCAGCAGTCTACTAGCGGGGGGGGTGATTACCTACAATGAGCAGTTCTTC
CASSLLAGGVITYNEQFF
>TRBV6-4|.|TRBJ2-2|.
TGTGCCAGCAGGGCAAACACCGGGGAGCTGTTTTTT
CASRANTGELFF
>TRBV4-3|.|TRBJ1-2|few
TGCGCCAGCAGCCAAGTTTATGGACAGTTAAGCTATGGCTACACCTTC
CASSQVYGQLSYGYTF
>TRBV4-3|.|TRBJ1-4|.
TGCGCCAGCAGCCAAGGGGGGGGGTTTGGAACTAATGAAAAACTGTTTTTT
CASSQGGGFGTNEKLFF
>TRBV9|TRBD1|TRBJ1-5|.
TGTGCCAGCAGCCCGGACAGGGGGCTAGGGCAGCCCCAGCATTTT
CASSPDRGLGQPQHF